The T cell receptor beta chain described here comes from a study of Graves' ophthalmopathy and Graves' hyperthyroidism. Germline V gene data show CDR1 as DFQATT and CDR2 as SNEGSKA (reference sequence). Trimming stripped 3 bases from V and 6 bases from J, with 18 bases between. CDR3 length: 16 amino acids. Moderate-to-severe activity, CAS ≥3, NOSPECS ≥4 and duration under 3 months were recorded for donors with ophthalmopathy. Regarding this clonotype: Its specificity is not known.

CDR3 regions of TCR beta were amplified from RNA transcripts. HTBI primers served in a first-round RT-PCR, which a second-round multiplex PCR followed. Each CDR3 protein gets one entry after TCRdb re-called the multiplex PCR reads with MiXCR. The sample contains 200,000 to 300,000 distinct CDR3 sequences, 45% of which appear only once. General study points: For separating ophthalmopathy from stable hyperthyroidism, a 13-signature model gave approximately 90% sensitivity and around 76% specificity.

This chain links TRBV20-1 with TRBJ1-6, with TRBD1 as a possible D gene (6 bases). Source material: peripheral blood. The TCR sequence derives from an adult man with Graves' ophthalmopathy. CDR3 sequence reads: CSARSRAGTSNSPLHF. The CDR3 DNA reads TGCAGTGCTAGGTCCCGCGCGGGGACAAGTAATTCACCCCTCCACTTT.